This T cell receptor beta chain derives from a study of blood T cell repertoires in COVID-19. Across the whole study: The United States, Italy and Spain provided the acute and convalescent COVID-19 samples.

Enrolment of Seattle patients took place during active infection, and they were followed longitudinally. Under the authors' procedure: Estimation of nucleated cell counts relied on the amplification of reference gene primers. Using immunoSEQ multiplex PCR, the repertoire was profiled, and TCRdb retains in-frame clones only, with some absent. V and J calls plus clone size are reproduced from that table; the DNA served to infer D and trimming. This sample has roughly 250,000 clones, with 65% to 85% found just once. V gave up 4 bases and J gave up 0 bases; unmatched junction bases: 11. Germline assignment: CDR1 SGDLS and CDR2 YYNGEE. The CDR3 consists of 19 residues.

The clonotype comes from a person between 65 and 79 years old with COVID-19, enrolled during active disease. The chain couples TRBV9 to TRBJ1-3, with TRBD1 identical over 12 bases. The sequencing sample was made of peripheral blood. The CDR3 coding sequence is TGTGCCAGCAGCTTAAACCCGGGACAGGGGGCCGCCTCTGGAAACACCATATATTTT. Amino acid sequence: CASSLNPGQGAASGNTIYF.